A single sample gave rise to the 23 T cell receptor beta chains below, sequenced in a study of T cells in Graves' hyperthyroidism and ophthalmopathy. Using RNA transcripts as the source, TCR beta CDR3 regions were amplified. Primed by the HTBI set, a first-round RT-PCR was run on the TCR CDR3. TCRdb used MiXCR to reprocess the multiplex PCR reads, holding one entry per CDR3 protein. Found here are about 290,000 distinct CDR3 sequences, approximately 15% of them singletons; the top ten hold around 57%. Source material: blood. These receptors came from a woman aged 60 to 75 with Graves' ophthalmopathy.

This clonotype showed up many times. The chain uses TRBV28 and TRBJ2-5; 7 nucleotides align to TRBD2. CDR3 size: 16 residues. The ends lost 7 bases at V and 0 bases at J; junction bases unmatched: 11. Per germline, CDR1 MDHEN and CDR2 SYDVKM. The CDR3 DNA sequence: TGTGCCAGCAATCCACCGGGGGGTGTTAACCAAGAGACCCAGTACTTC. It translates to CASNPPGGVNQETQYF.

This clonotype was observed many times. The chain uses TRBV28 and TRBJ2-7; D is possibly TRBD1 (6 bases). V was clipped by 7 bases and J by 3 bases, with 16 bases between them. The CDR3 has 14 residues. Germline V gene data show CDR1 as MDHEN and CDR2 as SYDVKM. CDR3 sequence reads: CASTLGGIHYEQYF. The DNA for the CDR3 is TGTGCCAGCACCCTAGGGGGAATTCACTACGAGCAGTACTTC.

The V and J genes are TRBV24-1 and TRBJ2-5; 11 bases line up with TRBD1. The J segment lost 2 bases and the V segment lost 4 bases, leaving 5 bases of the junction unmatched. The germline CDR1 and CDR2 sequences are KGHDR and SFDVKD. This CDR3 is 16 amino acids long. The CDR3 loop reads CATSDLGQGVQETQYF. The CDR3 coding sequence is TGTGCCACCAGTGACCTGGGACAGGGGGTACAAGAGACCCAGTACTTC.

In its sample, this clonotype was seen many times. This chain connects TRBV5-5 to TRBJ2-5; TRBD1 agrees at 10 bases. This CDR3 is 14 amino acids long. Germline V CDR1 and CDR2: SGHKS, YYEKEE (reference sequence). J was trimmed by 4 bases and V by 5 bases; bases with no gene match: 5. The CDR3 reads CASSLGQGVETQYF. CDR3 sequence (DNA): TGTGCCAGCAGTCTTGGACAGGGGGTAGAGACCCAGTACTTC. The full variable domain, with the rest looked up from reference TRBV5-5 and TRBJ2-5, is DAGVTQSPTHLIKTRGQQVTLRCSPISGHKSVSWYQQVLGQGPQFIFQYYEKEERGRGNFPDRFSARQFPNYSSELNVNALLLGDSALYLCASSLGQGVETQYFGPGTRLLVL.

On this clonotype itself: A read error may explain this, as a much larger clone is one base away. The V call is TRBV6-2 or TRBV6-3, the J call TRBJ2-7; 7 bases align to TRBD1. CDR3 length: 15 residues. Germline V CDR1 and CDR2: MNHEY, SVGEGT. V dropped 0 bases and J dropped 5; count of bases not matched to a gene: 7. The CDR3 spells CASSYSYAQGDEQYF. The CDR3 DNA follows: TGTGCCAGCAGTTACTCGTACGCTCAGGGGGACGAGCAGTACTTC.

This clonotype showed up many times. The V and J genes are TRBV6-1 and TRBJ2-7; 13 nucleotides align to TRBD2. V lost 7 bases to trimming and J lost 3 bases; unmatched junction nucleotides: 6. The CDR3 extends over 15 amino acids. Germline CDR1 is MNHNS and CDR2 is SASEGT. The CDR3 DNA follows: TGTGCCAGCACCGAGGGACTAGCGGGGAACTACGAGCAGTACTTC. It specifies CASTEGLAGNYEQYF.

This clonotype was detected ten times or more. The chain carries TRBV7-9 and TRBJ1-6; D perhaps matches TRBD1 (6 bases). The CDR3 totals 16 residues. Trimming removed 1 base at V and 10 bases at J, with 17 bases between. Per germline, CDR1 SEHNR and CDR2 FQNEAQ (reference sequence). CDR3 region: CASSLGLTGGRSPLHF. In DNA form, the CDR3 reads TGTGCCAGCAGCTTAGGGTTGACCGGGGGCCGATCACCCCTCCACTTT.

This clonotype was found many times. The chain links TRBV7-3 to TRBJ2-3; D gene uncertain. CDR3 length: 15 residues. V was shortened by 2 bases and J by 0 bases, with 9 bases between the two germline ends. The germline V gene has CDR1 SGHTA and CDR2 FQGTGA. CDR3 loop: CASSLGGPSTDTQYF. The CDR3 coding sequence is TGTGCCAGCAGCTTAGGCGGACCTAGCACAGATACGCAGTATTTT.

This clonotype was seen at least ten times. The V gene is TRBV5-1, the J gene TRBJ2-1; D is unclear. CDR1 and CDR2 from the germline V gene are SGHRS and YFSETQ. The CDR3 consists of 14 residues. V lost 5 bases and J 0 bases, leaving 9 bases between the germline ends. The CDR3 bases are TGCGCCAGCAGGCAGGACGGCTCCTACAATGAGCAGTTCTTC. It yields the protein CASRQDGSYNEQFF.

This clonotype was recorded at least ten times. The V and J genes are TRBV5-1 and TRBJ1-5; 10 nucleotides align to TRBD1. This CDR3 is built from 15 residues. CDR1 and CDR2 from the germline V gene are SGHRS and YFSETQ. V shed 4 bases and J 7 bases; nucleotides not matched to a gene: 8. CDR3 in amino acids: CASSPGTGVRQPQHF. The CDR3 DNA reads as TGCGCCAGCAGCCCCGGGACAGGGGTACGCCAGCCCCAGCATTTT. The entire variable domain, with the rest obtained from reference TRBV5-1 and TRBJ1-5, is as follows: KAGVTQTPRYLIKTRGQQVTLSCSPISGHRSVSWYQQTPGQGLQFLFEYFSETQRNKGNFPGRFSGRQFSNSRSEMNVSTLELGDSALYLCASSPGTGVRQPQHFGDGTRLSIL.

The chain joins TRBV14 to TRBJ1-6; D gene unclear. The germline V gene has CDR1 SGHDN and CDR2 FVKESK. The V and J ends lost 8 bases and 0 bases respectively, with 11 bases between them. There are 15 residues in the CDR3. CDR3 loop: CASARESSYNSPLHF. The DNA of the CDR3 is TGTGCCAGCGCTAGGGAAAGCTCCTATAATTCACCCCTCCACTTT. Looking up the rest from reference TRBV14 and TRBJ1-6 gives the full variable domain: EAGVTQFPSHSVIEKGQTVTLRCDPISGHDNLYWYRRVMGKEIKFLLHFVKESKQDESGMPNNRFLAERTGGTYSTLKVQPAELEDSGVYFCASARESSYNSPLHFGNGTRLTVT.

This clonotype was picked up many times. The chain recombines TRBV27 with TRBJ1-5; weak D call: TRBD1 (5 bases). Trimming took off 5 bases at V and 5 bases at J, with 16 bases between the two ends. The CDR3 covers 15 residues. Germline loops: CDR1 MNHEY, CDR2 SMNVEV (reference sequence). The DNA of the CDR3 is TGTGCCAGCAGTCGGTCGGGGCGCTTAGATCAGCCCCAGCATTTT. It encodes CASSRSGRLDQPQHF.

The chain recombines TRBV4-3 with TRBJ1-5; D not certain. The ends were cut back, 3 bases at V and 5 bases at J, with 14 bases in the middle. From germline, CDR1 is LGHNA and CDR2 YSLEER. CDR3 length: 15 residues. CDR3 in DNA: TGCGCCAGCAGCCATATTCCGAACTCCGATCAGCCCCAGCATTTT. It translates to CASSHIPNSDQPQHF.

This clonotype has a count of ten or more. The chain couples TRBV3-1 to TRBJ1-2, with D uncertain. Deletions cut 4 bases from V and 3 bases from J, with 9 bases between. CDR1 is LGHDT and CDR2 is YNNKEL in the germline V gene (reference sequence). This CDR3 spans 13 amino acids. The CDR3 spells CASSLDGDYGYTF. In DNA, the CDR3 is TGTGCCAGCAGCCTGGACGGTGACTATGGCTACACCTTC.

This clonotype was seen ten or more times. The chain uses TRBV11-2 and TRBJ2-2; 7 bases line up with TRBD1. V shed 6 bases, J shed 4 bases, and the junction held 5 bases outside the gene matches. The CDR3 has 14 amino acids. In germline, CDR1 is SGHAT, CDR2 FQNNGV. The CDR3 region is CASRRQGGTGELFF. Here the CDR3 DNA reads TGTGCCAGCAGACGACAGGGCGGCACCGGGGAGCTGTTTTTT. Variable domain in full (rest from reference TRBV11-2 and TRBJ2-2): EAGVAQSPRYKIIEKRQSVAFWCNPISGHATLYWYQQILGQGPKLLIQFQNNGVVDDSQLPKDRFSAERLKGVDSTLKIQPAKLEDSAVYLCASRRQGGTGELFFGEGSRLTVL.

The chain is built from TRBV5-4 and TRBJ1-1; D possibly corresponds to TRBD1 (6 bases). Trimming took 4 bases from V and 3 from J, leaving 13 bases between them. Germline lookup yields CDR1 SGHNT and CDR2 YYREEE (reference sequence). This CDR3 is built from 14 residues. The CDR3 DNA follows: TGTGCCAGCAGCGTCAGGGGAAGGTACACTGAAGCTTTCTTT. Amino acid sequence: CASSVRGRYTEAFF. Filled out from reference TRBV5-4 and TRBJ1-1, the complete variable domain reads ETGVTQSPTHLIKTRGQQVTLRCSSQSGHNTVSWYQQALGQGPQFIFQYYREEENGRGNFPPRFSGLQFPNYSSELNVNALELDDSALYLCASSVRGRYTEAFFGQGTRLTVV.

This clonotype occurred many times. The rearrangement uses TRBV7-3 and TRBJ1-1; TRBD1 matches at 7 bases. The junction had 14 bases not matched to a gene; V was cut back by 5 bases and J by 11 bases. CDR1 and CDR2 from the germline V gene are SGHTA and FQGTGA. There are 14 residues in the CDR3. CDR3 sequence: CASSKTRGGQHAFF. The CDR3 coding sequence is TGTGCCAGCAGCAAAACACGGGGGGGACAGCACGCTTTCTTT.

This clonotype was recorded many times. The chain is built from TRBV28 and TRBJ1-1; D ambiguous. Trimming stripped 6 bases from V and 0 bases from J, with 8 bases between. The V gene's germline CDR1 is MDHEN and CDR2 SYDVKM. The CDR3 runs 13 residues. In DNA, the CDR3 is TGTGCCAGCAGCCGACAAATGAACACTGAAGCTTTCTTT. As protein: CASSRQMNTEAFF.

For this clonotype: A much larger clone is a single base away; this may be a read error. The rearrangement uses TRBV28 and TRBJ2-7; 8 positions agree with TRBD1. V was clipped by 7 bases and J by 2 bases; unmatched bases: 10. The CDR3 loop spans 15 amino acids. CDR1 MDHEN and CDR2 SYDVKM come from the germline V gene. The CDR3 region has the DNA TGTGCCAGCAATCCAGGGGGCCCGACTCCCTACGAGCAGTACTTC. It translates to CASNPGGPTPYEQYF.

This clonotype was counted ten times or more. CDR3 amino acids: CSARDPGTGELFF. In nucleotides, the CDR3 is TGCAGTGCTAGAGATCCGGGGACCGGGGAGCTGTTTTTT. This rearrangement joins TRBV20-1 to TRBJ2-2; possibly TRBD2 for D (5 bases). CDR3 length: 13 residues. From germline, CDR1 is DFQATT and CDR2 SNEGSKA (reference sequence). The germline V and J ends were trimmed by 0 bases and 5 bases, with 7 bases remaining between them.

Note on this clonotype: This clone may be a read error of a much larger clone one base away. The V gene is TRBV24-1, the J gene TRBJ2-1, with D possibly matching TRBD2 (5 bases). Germline V lookup: CDR1 KGHDR, CDR2 SFDVKD. The CDR3 extends over 16 amino acids. CDR3 sequence reads: CATSDLGGSGYNVQFF. The CDR3 DNA sequence: TGTGCCACCAGTGATTTGGGAGGAAGTGGATACAATGTGCAGTTCTTC.

This clonotype was seen a few times. The chain links TRBV20-1 to TRBJ1-2; D is undetermined. The germline V and J ends were trimmed by 3 bases and 1 base, with 12 bases remaining between them. This CDR3 has 14 residues. The germline V gene has CDR1 DFQATT and CDR2 SNEGSKA (reference sequence). The CDR3 nucleotides are TGCAGTGCTAGGGGCCAGTCGAGTAACTATGGCTACACCTTC. This gives the protein CSARGQSSNYGYTF.

Notes on this clonotype: A much larger clone lies a single base off, so this may be a read error. The chain carries TRBV6-1 and TRBJ2-3, with 8 bases that match TRBD1. The CDR3 covers 14 residues. CDR1 is MNHNS and CDR2 is SASEGT in the germline V gene. Losses at the gene ends were 5 bases for V and 4 bases for J; bases not matched to a gene: 5. The CDR3 coding sequence is TGTGCCAGCAGTCGCAGACAGGGGTCAGATACGCAGTATTTT. It codes for CASSRRQGSDTQYF.